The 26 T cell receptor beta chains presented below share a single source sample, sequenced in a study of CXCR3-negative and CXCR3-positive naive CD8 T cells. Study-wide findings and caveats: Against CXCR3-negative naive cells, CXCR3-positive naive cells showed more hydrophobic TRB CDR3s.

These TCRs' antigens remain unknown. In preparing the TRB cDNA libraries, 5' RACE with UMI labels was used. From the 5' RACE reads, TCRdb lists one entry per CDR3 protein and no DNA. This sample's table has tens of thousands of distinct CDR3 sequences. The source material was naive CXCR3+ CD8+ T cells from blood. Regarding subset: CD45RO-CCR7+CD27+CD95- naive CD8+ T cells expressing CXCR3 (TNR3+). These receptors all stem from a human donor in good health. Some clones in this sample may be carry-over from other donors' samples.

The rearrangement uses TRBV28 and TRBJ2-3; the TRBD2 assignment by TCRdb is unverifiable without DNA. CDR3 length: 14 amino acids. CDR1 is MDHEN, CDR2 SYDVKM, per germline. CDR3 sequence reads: CASSKGSETDTQYF.

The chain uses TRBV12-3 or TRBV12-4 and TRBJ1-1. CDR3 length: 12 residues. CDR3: CASSFAPTEAFF.

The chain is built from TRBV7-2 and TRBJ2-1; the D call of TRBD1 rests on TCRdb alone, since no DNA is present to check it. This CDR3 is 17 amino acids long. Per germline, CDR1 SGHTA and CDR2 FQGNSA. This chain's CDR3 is CASSPWTGRSSYNEQFF.

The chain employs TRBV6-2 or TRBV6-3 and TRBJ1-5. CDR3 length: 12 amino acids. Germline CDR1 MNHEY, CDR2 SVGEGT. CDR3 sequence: CASSYSRGTQHF.

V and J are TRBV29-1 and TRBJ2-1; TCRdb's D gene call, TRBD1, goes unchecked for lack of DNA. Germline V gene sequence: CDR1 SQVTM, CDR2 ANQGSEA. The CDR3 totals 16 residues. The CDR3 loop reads CSVTGVVGASYSEQFF.

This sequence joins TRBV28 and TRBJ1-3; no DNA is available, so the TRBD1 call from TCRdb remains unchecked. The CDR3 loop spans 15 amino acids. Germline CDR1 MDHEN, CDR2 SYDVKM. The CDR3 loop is CASSLDITSGNTIYF.

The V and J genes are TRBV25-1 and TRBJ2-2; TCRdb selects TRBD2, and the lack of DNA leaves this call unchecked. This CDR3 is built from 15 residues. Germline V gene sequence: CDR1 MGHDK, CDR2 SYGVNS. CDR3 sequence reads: CASRDRAGHAGELFF.

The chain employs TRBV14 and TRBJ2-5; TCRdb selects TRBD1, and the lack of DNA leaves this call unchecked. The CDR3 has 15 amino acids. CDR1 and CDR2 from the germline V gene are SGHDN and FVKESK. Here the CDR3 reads CASSQGSGVGETQYF.

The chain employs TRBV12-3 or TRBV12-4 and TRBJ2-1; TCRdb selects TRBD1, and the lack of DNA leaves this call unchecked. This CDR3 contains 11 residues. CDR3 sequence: CASSLGGIGLF.

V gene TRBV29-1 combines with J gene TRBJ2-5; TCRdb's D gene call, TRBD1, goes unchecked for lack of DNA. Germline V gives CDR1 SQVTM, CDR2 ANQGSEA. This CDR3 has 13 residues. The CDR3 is CSETGTGGETQYF.

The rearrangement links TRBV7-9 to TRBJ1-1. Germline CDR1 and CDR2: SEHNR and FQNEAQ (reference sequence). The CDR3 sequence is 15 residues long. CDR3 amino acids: CASSLNLFGYTEAFF.

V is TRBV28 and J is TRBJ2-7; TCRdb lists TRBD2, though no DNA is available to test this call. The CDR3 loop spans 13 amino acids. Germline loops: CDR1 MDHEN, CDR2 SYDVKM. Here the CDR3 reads CAGSTRGLGEQYF.

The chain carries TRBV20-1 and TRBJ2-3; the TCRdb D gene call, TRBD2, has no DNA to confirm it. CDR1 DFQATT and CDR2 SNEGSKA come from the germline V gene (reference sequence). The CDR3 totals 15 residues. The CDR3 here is CSASWLAFSTDTQYF.

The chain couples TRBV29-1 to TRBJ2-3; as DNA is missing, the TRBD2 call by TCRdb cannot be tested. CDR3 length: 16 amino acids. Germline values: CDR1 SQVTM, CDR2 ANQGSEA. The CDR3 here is CSVEGSSDLNTDTQYF.

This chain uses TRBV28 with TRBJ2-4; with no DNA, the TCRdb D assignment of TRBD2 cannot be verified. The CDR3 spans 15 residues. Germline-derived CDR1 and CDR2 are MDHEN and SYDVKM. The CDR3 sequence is CASSLLAVLGDIQYF. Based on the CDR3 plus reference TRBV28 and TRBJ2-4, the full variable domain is DVKVTQSSRYLVKRTGEKVFLECVQDMDHENMFWYRQDPGLGLRLIYFSYDVKMKEKGDIPEGYSVSREKKERFSLILESASTNQTSMYLCASSLLAVLGDIQYFGAGTRLSVL.

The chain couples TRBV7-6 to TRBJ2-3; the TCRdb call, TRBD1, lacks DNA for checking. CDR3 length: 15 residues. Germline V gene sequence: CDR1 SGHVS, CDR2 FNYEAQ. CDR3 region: CASSLEGGFRNTQYF.

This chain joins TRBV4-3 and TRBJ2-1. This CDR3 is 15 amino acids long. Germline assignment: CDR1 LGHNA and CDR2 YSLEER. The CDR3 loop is CASSQDAATSNEQFF.

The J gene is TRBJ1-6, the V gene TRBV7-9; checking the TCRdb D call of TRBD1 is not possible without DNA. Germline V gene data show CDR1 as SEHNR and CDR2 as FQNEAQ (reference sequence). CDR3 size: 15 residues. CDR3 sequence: CASSLAQGENSPLHF.

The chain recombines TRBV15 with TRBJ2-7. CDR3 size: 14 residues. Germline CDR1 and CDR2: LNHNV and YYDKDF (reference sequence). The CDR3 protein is CATSRVGEIYEQYF.

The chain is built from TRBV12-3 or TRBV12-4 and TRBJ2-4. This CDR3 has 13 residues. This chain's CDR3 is CASSDINLNIQYF.

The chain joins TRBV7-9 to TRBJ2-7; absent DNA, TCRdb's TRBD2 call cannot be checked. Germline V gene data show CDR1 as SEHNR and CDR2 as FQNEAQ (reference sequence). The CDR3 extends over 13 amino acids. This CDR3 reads CASSGPEDYEQYF.

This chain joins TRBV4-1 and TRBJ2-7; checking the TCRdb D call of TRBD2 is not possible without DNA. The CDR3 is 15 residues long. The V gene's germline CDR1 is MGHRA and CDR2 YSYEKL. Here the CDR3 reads CASSLRDSGPGEQYF.

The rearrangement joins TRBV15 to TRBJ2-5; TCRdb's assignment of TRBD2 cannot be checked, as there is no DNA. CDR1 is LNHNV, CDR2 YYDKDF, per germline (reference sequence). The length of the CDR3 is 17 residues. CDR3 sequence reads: CATSRMGLNKYQETQYF. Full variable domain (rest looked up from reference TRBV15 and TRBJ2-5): DAMVIQNPRYQVTQFGKPVTLSCSQTLNHNVMYWYQQKSSQAPKLLFHYYDKDFNNEADTPDNFQSRRPNTSFCFLDIRSPGLGDTAMYLCATSRMGLNKYQETQYFGPGTRLLVL.

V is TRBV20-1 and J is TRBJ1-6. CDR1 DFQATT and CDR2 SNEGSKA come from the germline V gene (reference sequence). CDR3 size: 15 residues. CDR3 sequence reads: CSATADVSNNSPLHF.

The CDR3 region is CATSRDSGVQYF. The chain carries TRBV15 and TRBJ2-4. CDR1 LNHNV and CDR2 YYDKDF come from the germline V gene (reference sequence). The CDR3 length is 12 residues.

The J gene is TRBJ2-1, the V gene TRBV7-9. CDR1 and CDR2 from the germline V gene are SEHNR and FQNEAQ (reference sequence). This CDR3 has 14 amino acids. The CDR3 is CASGLAGRFNEQFF.